This note documents a single T cell receptor (beta chain) sequence. The sample is drawn from a study of PD-L1 blockade in urothelial cancer. Overall study: Patients took up atezolizumab at some point between 2012 and 2014 at 1,200 mg intravenously every 3 weeks. Study patients had been treated with 0 to 3 previous chemotherapy regimens.

Sequencing used immunoSEQ multiplex PCR; TCRdb keeps in-frame clones, though not all of them. The sample lists approximately 100,000 clones, 91% occurring once. Between the trimmed V and J ends, which lost 4 bases and 7 bases, there was a span of 14 bases. CDR1 and CDR2 from the germline V gene are WNHNN and SYGVQD (reference sequence). The CDR3 loop spans 14 amino acids. Locally advanced or metastatic urothelial carcinoma affected the patients. The sequences come from PBMCs, collected around atezolizumab (anti-PD-L1) treatment. The gene calls are TRBV10-1 and TRBJ2-4, with D unresolved. This sequence was found in a woman older than 75 with urothelial cancer. The CDR3 sequence: CASSAGSPGNIQYF. The DNA for the CDR3 is TGCGCCAGCAGTGCGGGTTCCCCCGGGAACATTCAGTACTTC.